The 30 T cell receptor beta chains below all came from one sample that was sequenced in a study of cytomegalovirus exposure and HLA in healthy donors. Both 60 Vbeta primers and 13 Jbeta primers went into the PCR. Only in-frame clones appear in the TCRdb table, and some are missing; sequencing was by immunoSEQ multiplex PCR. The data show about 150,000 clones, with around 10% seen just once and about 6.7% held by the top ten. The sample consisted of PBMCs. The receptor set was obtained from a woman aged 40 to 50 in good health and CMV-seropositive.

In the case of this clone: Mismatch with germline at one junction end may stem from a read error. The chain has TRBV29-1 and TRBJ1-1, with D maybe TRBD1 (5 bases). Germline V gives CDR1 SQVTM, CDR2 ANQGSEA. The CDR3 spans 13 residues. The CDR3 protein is CSGSRVPNTEASF. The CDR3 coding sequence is TGCAGCGGAAGCAGGGTACCGAACACTGAAGCTTCCTTT.

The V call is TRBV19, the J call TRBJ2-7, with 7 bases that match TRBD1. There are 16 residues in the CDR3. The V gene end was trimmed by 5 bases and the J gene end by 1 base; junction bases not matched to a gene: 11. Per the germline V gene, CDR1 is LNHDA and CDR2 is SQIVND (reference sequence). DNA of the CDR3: TGTGCCAGTAGTCGCCAGGGGGACATAAGGTCCTACGAGCAGTACTTC. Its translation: CASSRQGDIRSYEQYF.

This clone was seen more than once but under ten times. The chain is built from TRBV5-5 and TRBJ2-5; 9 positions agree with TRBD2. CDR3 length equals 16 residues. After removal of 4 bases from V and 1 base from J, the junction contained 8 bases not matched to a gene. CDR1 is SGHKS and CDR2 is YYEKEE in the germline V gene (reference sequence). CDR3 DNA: TGTGCCAGCAGCCGATCGGGCGGGGGGGCCCAAGAGACCCAGTACTTC. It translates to CASSRSGGGAQETQYF.

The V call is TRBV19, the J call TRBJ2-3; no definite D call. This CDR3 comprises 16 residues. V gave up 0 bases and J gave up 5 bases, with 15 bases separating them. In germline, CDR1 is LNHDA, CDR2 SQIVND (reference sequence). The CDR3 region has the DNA TGTGCCAGTAGTATAGATGGCGGCCTTAGTAGAGATACGCAGTATTTT. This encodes CASSIDGGLSRDTQYF.

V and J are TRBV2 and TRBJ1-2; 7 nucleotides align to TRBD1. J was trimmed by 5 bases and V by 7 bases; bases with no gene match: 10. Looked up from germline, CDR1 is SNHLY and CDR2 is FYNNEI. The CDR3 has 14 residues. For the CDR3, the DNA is TGTGCCAGCATTCGGGACAGTATTGAATATGGCTACACCTTC. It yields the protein CASIRDSIEYGYTF.

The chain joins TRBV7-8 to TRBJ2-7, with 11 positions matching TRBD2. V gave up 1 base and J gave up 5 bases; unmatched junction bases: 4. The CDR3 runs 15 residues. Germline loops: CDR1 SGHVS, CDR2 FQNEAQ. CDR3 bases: TGTGCCAGCAGCTTAGAAGGACTAGCGGGCCACGAGCAGTACTTC. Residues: CASSLEGLAGHEQYF.

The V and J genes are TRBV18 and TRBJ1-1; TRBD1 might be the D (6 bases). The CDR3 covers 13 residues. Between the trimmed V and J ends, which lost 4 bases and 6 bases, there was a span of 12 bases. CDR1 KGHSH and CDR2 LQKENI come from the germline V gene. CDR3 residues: CASSLKTGPEAFF. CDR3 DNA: TGTGCCAGCTCACTAAAGACAGGCCCTGAAGCTTTCTTT.

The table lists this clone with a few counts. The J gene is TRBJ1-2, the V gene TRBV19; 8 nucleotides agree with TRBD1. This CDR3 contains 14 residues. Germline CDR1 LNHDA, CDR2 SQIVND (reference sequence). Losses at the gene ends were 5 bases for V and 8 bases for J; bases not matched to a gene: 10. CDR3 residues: CASSGSRGLDGYTF. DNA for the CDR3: TGTGCCAGTAGTGGGAGCAGGGGGCTTGACGGCTACACCTTC.

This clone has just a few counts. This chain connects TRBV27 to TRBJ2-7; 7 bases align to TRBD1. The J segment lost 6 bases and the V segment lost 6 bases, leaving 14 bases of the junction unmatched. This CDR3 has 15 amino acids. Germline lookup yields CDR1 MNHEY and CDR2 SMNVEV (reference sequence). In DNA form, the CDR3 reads TGTGCCAGCAGCCTTTTTCTGGGACAGCCCCGCGAGCAGTACTTC. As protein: CASSLFLGQPREQYF.

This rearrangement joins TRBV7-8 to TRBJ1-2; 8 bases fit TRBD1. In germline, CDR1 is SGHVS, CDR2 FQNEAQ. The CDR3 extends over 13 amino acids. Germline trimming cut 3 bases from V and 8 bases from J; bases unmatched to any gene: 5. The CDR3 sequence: CASSLLTGVGYTF. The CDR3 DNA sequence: TGTGCCAGCAGCTTGTTGACAGGGGTGGGCTACACCTTC.

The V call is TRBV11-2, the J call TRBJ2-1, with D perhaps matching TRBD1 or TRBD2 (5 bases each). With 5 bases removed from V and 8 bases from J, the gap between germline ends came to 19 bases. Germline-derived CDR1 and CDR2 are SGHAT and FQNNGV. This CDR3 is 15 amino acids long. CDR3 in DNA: TGTGCCAGCAGCCTAGCAGGGCCTTTGACTGATGAGCAGTTCTTC. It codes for CASSLAGPLTDEQFF. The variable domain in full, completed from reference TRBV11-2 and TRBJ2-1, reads EAGVAQSPRYKIIEKRQSVAFWCNPISGHATLYWYQQILGQGPKLLIQFQNNGVVDDSQLPKDRFSAERLKGVDSTLKIQPAKLEDSAVYLCASSLAGPLTDEQFFGPGTRLTVL.

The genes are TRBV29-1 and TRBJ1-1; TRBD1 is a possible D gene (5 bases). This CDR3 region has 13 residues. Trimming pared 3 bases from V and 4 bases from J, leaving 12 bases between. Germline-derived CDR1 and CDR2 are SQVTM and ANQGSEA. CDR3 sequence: CSVEAGYGTEAFF. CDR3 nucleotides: TGCAGCGTTGAGGCAGGGTACGGCACTGAAGCTTTCTTT.

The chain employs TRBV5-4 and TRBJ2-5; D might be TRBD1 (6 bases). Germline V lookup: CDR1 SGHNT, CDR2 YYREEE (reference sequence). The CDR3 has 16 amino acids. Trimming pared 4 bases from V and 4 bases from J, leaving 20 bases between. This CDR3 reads CASSPRTAPPGETQYF. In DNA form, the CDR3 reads TGTGCCAGCAGCCCCCGGACAGCCCCGCCAGGAGAGACCCAGTACTTC. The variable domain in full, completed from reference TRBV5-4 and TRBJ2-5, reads ETGVTQSPTHLIKTRGQQVTLRCSSQSGHNTVSWYQQALGQGPQFIFQYYREEENGRGNFPPRFSGLQFPNYSSELNVNALELDDSALYLCASSPRTAPPGETQYFGPGTRLLVL.

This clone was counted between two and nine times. For the CDR3, the DNA is TGTGCCAGTTGGGTCGGGGGTAACTATGGCTACACCTTC. Translated, it gives CASWVGGNYGYTF. J is TRBJ1-2 and V is TRBV2; D is possibly TRBD1 (5 bases). Trimming removed 9 bases from V and 1 base from J, with 12 bases in between. CDR3 length equals 13 residues. Per germline, CDR1 SNHLY and CDR2 FYNNEI.

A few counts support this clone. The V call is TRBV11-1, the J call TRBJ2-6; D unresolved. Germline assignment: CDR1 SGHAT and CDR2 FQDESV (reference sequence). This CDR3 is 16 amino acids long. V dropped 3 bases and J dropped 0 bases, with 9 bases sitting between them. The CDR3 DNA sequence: TGTGCCAGCAGCTTCTTCCAGGCCTCTGGGGCCAACGTCCTGACTTTC. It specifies CASSFFQASGANVLTF.

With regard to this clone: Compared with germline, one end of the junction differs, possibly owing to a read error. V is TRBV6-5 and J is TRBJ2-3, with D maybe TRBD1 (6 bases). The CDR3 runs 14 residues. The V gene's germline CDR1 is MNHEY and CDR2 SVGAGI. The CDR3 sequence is CASSRGLFPDTRYF. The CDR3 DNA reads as TGTGCCAGCAGCAGGGGCTTGTTCCCGGATACGCGGTATTTT.

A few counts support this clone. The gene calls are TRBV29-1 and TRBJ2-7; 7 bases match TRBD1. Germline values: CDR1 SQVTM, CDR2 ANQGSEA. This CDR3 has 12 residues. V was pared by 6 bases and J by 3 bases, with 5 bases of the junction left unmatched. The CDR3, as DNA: TGCAGCGTCTACAGGGGCCGCTACGAGCAGTACTTC. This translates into CSVYRGRYEQYF.

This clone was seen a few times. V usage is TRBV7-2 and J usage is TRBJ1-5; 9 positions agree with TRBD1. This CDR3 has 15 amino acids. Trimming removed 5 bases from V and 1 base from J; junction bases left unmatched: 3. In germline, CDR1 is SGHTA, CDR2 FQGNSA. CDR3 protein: CASSPGQGSNQPQHF. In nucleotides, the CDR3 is TGTGCCAGCAGCCCCGGACAGGGGAGCAATCAGCCCCAGCATTTT.

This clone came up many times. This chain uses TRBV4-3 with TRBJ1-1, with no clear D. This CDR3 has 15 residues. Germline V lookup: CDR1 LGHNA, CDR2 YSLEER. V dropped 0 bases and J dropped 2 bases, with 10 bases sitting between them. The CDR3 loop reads CASSQDRTGNTEAFF. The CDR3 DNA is TGCGCCAGCAGCCAAGACCGGACGGGAAACACTGAAGCTTTCTTT.

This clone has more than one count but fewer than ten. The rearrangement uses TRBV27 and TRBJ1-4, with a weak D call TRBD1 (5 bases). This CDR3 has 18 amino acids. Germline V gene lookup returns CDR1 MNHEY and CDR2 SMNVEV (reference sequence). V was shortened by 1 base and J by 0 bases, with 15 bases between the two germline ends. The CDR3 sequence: CASSLYPPGTTTNEKLFF. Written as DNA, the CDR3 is TGTGCCAGCAGTTTATATCCCCCGGGGACTACAACTAATGAAAAACTGTTTTTT.

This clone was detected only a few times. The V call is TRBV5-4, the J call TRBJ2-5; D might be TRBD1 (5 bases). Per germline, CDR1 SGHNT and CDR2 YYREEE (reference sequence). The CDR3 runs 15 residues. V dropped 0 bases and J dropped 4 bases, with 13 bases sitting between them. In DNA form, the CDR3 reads TGTGCCAGCAGCTTGGGGGGTTCCCAGGGAGAGACCCAGTACTTC. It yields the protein CASSLGGSQGETQYF. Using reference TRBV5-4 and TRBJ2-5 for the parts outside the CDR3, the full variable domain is ETGVTQSPTHLIKTRGQQVTLRCSSQSGHNTVSWYQQALGQGPQFIFQYYREEENGRGNFPPRFSGLQFPNYSSELNVNALELDDSALYLCASSLGGSQGETQYFGPGTRLLVL.

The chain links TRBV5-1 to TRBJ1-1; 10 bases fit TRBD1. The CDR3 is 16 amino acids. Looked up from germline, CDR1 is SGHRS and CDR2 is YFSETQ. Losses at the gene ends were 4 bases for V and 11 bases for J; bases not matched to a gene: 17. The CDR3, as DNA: TGCGCCAGCAGCCGAACTGGGGGACAGGGGTCCCTTAATGCTTTCTTT. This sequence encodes CASSRTGGQGSLNAFF.

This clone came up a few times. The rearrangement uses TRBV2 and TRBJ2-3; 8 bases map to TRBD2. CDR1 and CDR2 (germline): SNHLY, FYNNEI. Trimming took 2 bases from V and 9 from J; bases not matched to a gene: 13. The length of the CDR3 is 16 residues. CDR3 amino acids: CASSESQTSVYQTQYF. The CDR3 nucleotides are TGTGCCAGCAGTGAATCGCAGACTAGCGTCTATCAGACGCAGTATTTT.

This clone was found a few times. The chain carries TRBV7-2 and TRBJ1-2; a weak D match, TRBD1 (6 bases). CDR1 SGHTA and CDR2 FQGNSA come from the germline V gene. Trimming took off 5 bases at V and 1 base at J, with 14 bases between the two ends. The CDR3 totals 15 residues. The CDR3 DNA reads TGTGCCAGCAGCCACTCGAGGGGGAATAACTATGGCTACACCTTC. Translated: CASSHSRGNNYGYTF.

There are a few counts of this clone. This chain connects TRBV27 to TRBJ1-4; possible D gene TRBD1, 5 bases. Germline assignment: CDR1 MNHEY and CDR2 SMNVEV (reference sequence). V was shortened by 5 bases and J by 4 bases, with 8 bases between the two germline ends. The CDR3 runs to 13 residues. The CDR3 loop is CASSTGGNEKLFF. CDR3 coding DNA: TGTGCCAGCAGTACCGGGGGTAATGAAAAACTGTTTTTT.

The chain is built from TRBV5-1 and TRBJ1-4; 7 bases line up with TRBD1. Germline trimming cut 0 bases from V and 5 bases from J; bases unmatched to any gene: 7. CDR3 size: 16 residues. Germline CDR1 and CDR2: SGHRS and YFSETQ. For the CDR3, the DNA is TGCGCCAGCAGCTTGGCCGGGACAGACCGAAATGAAAAACTGTTTTTT. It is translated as CASSLAGTDRNEKLFF.

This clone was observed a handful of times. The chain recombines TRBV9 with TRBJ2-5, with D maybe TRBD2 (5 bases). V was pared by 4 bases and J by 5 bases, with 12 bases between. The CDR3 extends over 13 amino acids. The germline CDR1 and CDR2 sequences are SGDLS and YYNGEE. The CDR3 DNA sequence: TGTGCCAGCAGCTCCCAGGAGGTGGAGACCCAGTACTTC. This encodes CASSSQEVETQYF. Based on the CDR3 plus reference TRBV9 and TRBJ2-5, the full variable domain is DSGVTQTPKHLITATGQRVTLRCSPRSGDLSVYWYQQSLDQGLQFLIQYYNGEERAKGNILERFSAQQFPDLHSELNLSSLELGDSALYFCASSSQEVETQYFGPGTRLLVL.

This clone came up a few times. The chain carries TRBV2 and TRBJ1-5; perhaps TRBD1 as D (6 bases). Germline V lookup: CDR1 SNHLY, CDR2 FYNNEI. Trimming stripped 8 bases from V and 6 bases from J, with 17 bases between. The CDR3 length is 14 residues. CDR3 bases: TGTGCCAGCGTGGGGGAGGGGGGAGCTCAGCCCCAGCATTTT. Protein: CASVGEGGAQPQHF.

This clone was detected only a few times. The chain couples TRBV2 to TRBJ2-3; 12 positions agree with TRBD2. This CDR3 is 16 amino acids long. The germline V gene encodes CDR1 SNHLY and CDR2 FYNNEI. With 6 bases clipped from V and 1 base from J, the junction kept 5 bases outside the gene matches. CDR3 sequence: CASRRWTSGGTDTQYF. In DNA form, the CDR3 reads TGTGCCAGCAGGAGGTGGACTAGCGGGGGCACAGATACGCAGTATTTT. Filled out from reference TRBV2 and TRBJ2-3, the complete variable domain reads EPEVTQTPSHQVTQMGQEVILRCVPISNHLYFYWYRQILGQKVEFLVSFYNNEISEKSEIFDDQFSVERPDGSNFTLKIRSTKLEDSAMYFCASRRWTSGGTDTQYFGPGTRLTVL.

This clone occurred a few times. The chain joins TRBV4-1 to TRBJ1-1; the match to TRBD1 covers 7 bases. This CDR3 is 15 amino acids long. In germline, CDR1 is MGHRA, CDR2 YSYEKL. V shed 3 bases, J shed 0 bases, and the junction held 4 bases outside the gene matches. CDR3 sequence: CASSHRQGVNTEAFF. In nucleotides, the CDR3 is TGCGCCAGCAGCCACCGACAGGGAGTGAACACTGAAGCTTTCTTT.